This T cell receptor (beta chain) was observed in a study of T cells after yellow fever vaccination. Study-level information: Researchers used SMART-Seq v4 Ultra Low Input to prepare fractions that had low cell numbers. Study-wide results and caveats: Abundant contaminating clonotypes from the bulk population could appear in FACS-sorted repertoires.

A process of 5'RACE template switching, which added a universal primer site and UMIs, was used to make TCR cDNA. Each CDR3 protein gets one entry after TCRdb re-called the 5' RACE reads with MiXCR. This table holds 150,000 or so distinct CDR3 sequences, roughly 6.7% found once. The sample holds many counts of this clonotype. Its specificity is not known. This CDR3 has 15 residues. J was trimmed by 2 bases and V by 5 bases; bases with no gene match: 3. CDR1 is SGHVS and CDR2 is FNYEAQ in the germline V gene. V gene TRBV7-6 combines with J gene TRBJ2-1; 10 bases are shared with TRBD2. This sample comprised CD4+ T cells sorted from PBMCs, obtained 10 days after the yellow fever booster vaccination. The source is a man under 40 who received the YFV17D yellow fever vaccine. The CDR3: CASSVGTSAYNEQFF. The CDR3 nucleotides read TGTGCCAGCAGCGTAGGGACTAGCGCCTACAATGAGCAGTTCTTC.